These 3 T cell receptor beta chains were sequenced from one sample in a study of memory CD4+ T cells and cytomegalovirus serostatus. Single viable CD3+CD4+CD8-CD45RO+ cells were sorted as the memory CD4+ T cells. The repertoire was sequenced with immunoSEQ multiplex PCR; TCRdb's copy has only in-frame clones and lacks some. Seen here are some 52,000 clones, 60% to 85% observed once, and the top ten hold roughly 1.4%. Sample: memory CD4+ T cells from blood. The receptors here all came from an adult in good health and CMV-seropositive.

There are a few counts of this clone. The rearrangement uses TRBV27 and TRBJ2-3, with TRBD2 matching 12 bases. With 7 bases clipped from V and 10 bases from J, the junction kept 3 bases outside the gene matches. Germline loops: CDR1 MNHEY, CDR2 SMNVEV (reference sequence). This CDR3 has 12 amino acids. This CDR3 reads CASKGLAGSQYF. Written as DNA, the CDR3 is TGTGCCAGCAAGGGACTAGCGGGTTCGCAGTATTTT.

The chain joins TRBV6-5 to TRBJ2-7; either TRBD1 or TRBD2 may fit D (5 bases each). V shed 6 bases and J shed 3 bases, with 12 bases lying between them. CDR1 and CDR2 (germline): MNHEY, SVGAGI. CDR3 length equals 13 residues. The chain's CDR3 is CASSRRDGYEQYF. CDR3 DNA: TGTGCCAGCAGCCGCCGGGACGGCTACGAGCAGTACTTC.

The chain employs TRBV19 and TRBJ2-7; D gene unclear. Germline V gives CDR1 LNHDA, CDR2 SQIVND (reference sequence). The CDR3 is 13 residues long. V dropped 6 bases and J dropped 6 bases, with 15 bases sitting between them. CDR3 nucleotides: TGTGCCAGTAGCCATAGGATCAGCCTCGAGCAGTACTTC. It yields the protein CASSHRISLEQYF.